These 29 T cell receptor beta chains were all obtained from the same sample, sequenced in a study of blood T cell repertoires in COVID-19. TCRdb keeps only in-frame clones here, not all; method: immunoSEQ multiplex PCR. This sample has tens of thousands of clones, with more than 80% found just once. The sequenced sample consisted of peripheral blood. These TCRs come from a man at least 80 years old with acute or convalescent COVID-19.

This CDR3 reads CASSLVRNPEGAEQYF. CDR3 in DNA: TGTGCCAGCAGCTTGGTTCGGAATCCTGAAGGGGCCGAGCAGTACTTC. The V call is TRBV5-5, the J call TRBJ2-7; TRBD1 is a possible D gene (5 bases). CDR3 length: 16 amino acids. V lost 0 bases to trimming and J lost 6 bases, with 19 bases between them. Germline V gene data show CDR1 as SGHKS and CDR2 as YYEKEE (reference sequence).

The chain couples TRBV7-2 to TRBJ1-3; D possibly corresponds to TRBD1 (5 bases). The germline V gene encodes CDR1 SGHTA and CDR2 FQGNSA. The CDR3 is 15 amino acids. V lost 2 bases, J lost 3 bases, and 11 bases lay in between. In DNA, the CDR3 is TGTGCCAGCAGCTTATACAGTAGGGGTGGAAACACCATATATTTT. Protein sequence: CASSLYSRGGNTIYF.

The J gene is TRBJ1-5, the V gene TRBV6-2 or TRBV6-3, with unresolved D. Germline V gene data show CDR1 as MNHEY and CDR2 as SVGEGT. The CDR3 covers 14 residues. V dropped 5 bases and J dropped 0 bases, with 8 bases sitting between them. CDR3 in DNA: TGTGCCAGCAGTGATTACACTAGCAATCAGCCCCAGCATTTT. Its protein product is CASSDYTSNQPQHF.

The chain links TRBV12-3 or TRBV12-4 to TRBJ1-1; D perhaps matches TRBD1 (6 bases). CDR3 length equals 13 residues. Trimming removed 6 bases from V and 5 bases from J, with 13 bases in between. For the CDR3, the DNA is TGTGCCAGCAGCCGACAGGCCCAAACTGAAGCTTTCTTT. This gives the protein CASSRQAQTEAFF.

The CDR3, as DNA: TGTGCCAGCAGTCTCGGTACTAAAGATACGCAGTATTTT. Encoded protein: CASSLGTKDTQYF. The V and J genes are TRBV12-3 or TRBV12-4 and TRBJ2-3; unclear D gene. V was pared by 5 bases and J by 5 bases, with 11 bases between. The CDR3 runs 13 residues.

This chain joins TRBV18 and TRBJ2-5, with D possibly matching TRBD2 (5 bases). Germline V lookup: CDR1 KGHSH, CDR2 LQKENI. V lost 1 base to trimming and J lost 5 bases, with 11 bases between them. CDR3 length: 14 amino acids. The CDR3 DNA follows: TGTGCCAGCTCACCACTAACGACGGGGGAGACCCAGTACTTC. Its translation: CASSPLTTGETQYF.

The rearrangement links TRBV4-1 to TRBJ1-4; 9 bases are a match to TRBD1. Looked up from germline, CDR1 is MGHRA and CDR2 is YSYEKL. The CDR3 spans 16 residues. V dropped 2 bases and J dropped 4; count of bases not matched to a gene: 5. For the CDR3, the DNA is TGCGCCAGCAGCCAACGTGACAGGGGGATTAATGAAAAACTGTTTTTT. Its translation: CASSQRDRGINEKLFF.

CDR3 region: CASRRVELAGDTQYF. For the CDR3, the DNA is TGTGCCAGCAGACGAGTAGAGTTAGCGGGAGATACGCAGTATTTT. This chain connects TRBV2 to TRBJ2-3, with TRBD2 identical over 7 bases. This CDR3 has 15 amino acids. Germline values: CDR1 SNHLY, CDR2 FYNNEI. Trimming cost V 6 bases and J 5 bases; bases outside gene matches: 11.

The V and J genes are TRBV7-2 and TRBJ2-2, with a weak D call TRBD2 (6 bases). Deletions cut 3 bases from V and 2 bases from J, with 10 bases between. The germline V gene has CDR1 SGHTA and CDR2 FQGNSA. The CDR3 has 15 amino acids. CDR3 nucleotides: TGTGCCAGCAGCTTCCTCGGGAGTAACACCGGGGAGCTGTTTTTT. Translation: CASSFLGSNTGELFF.

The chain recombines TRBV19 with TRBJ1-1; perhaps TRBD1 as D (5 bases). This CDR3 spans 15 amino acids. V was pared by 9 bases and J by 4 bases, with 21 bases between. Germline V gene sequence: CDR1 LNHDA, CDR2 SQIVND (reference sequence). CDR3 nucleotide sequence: TGTGCCAGCCTTAGGAGGGGCCTCGCGAGCACTGAAGCTTTCTTT. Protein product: CASLRRGLASTEAFF.

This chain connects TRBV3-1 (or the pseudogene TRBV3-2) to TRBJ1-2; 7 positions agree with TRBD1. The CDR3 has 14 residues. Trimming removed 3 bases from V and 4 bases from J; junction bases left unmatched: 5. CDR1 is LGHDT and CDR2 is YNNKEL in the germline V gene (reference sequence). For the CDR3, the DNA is TGTGCCAGCAGCCATTTCGGGACAGTCTATGGCTACACCTTC. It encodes CASSHFGTVYGYTF.

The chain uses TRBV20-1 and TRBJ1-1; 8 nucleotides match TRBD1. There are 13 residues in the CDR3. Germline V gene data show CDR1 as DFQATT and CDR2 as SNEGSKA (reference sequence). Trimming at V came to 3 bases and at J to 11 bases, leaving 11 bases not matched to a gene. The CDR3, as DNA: TGCAGTGCTAGTCTACGACAGGGGAGTGTGGCTTTCTTT. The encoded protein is CSASLRQGSVAFF.

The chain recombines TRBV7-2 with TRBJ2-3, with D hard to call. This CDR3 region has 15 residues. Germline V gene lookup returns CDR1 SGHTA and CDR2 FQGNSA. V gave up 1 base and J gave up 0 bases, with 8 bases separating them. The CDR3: CASSLGFGSTDTQYF. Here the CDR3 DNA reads TGTGCCAGCAGCTTAGGGTTCGGGAGCACAGATACGCAGTATTTT.

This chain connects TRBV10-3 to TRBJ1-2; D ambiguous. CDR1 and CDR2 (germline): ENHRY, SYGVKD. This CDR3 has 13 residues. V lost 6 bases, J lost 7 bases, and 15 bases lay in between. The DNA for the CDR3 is TGTGCCATCAGCCCAGACCTTAGCTGTGGCTACACCTTC. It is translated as CAISPDLSCGYTF.

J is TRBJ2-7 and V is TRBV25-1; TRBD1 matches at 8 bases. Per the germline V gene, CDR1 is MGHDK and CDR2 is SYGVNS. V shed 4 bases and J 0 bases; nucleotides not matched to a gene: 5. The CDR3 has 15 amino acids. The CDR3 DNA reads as TGTGCCAGCAGTGTCCCCGACAGGGGCTCCTACGAGCAGTACTTC. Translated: CASSVPDRGSYEQYF.

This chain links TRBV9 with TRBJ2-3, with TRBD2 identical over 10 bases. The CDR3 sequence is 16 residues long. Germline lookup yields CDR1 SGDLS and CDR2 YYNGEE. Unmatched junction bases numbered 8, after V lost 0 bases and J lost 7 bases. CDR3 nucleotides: TGTGCCAGCAGCGTAGACGGTACTAGCGGGGCAAATACGCAGTATTTT. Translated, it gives CASSVDGTSGANTQYF.

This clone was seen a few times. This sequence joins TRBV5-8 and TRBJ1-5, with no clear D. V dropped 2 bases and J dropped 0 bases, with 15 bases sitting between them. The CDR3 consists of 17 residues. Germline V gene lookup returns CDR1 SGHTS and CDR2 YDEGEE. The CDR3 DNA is TGTGCCAGCAGCTTTGAAATCGCCAGACTTAGCAATCAGCCCCAGCATTTT. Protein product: CASSFEIARLSNQPQHF.

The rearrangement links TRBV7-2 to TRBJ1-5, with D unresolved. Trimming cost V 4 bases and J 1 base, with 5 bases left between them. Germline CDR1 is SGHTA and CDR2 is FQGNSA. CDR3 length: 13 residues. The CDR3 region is CASSSRSNQPQHF. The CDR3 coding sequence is TGTGCCAGCAGCTCCCGGAGCAATCAGCCCCAGCATTTT.

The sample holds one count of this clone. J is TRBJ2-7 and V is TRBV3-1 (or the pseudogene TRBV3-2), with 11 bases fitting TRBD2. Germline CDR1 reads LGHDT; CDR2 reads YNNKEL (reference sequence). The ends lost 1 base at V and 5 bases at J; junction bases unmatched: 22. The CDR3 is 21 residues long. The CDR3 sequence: CASSQVYRVASGGPASNEQYF. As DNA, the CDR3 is TGTGCCAGCAGCCAAGTCTACAGGGTCGCTAGCGGGGGGCCCGCCTCGAACGAGCAGTACTTC.

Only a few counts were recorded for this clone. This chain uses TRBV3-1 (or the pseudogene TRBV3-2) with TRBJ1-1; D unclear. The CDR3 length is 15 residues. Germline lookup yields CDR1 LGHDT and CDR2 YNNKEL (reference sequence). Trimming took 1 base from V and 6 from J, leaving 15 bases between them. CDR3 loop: CASSQGGADVAEAFF. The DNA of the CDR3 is TGTGCCAGCAGCCAAGGGGGAGCGGATGTGGCTGAAGCTTTCTTT.

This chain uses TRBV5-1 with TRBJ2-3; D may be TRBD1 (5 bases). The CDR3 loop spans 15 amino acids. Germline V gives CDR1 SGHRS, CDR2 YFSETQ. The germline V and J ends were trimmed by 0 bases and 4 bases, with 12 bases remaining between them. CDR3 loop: CASSLVRDYPDTQYF. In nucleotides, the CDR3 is TGCGCCAGCAGCTTGGTCAGGGATTATCCAGATACGCAGTATTTT.

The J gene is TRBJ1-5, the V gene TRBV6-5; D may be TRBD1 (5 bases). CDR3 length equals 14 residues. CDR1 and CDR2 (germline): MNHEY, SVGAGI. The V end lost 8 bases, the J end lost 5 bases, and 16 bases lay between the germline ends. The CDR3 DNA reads TGTGCCAGCCGACCCCAGGGTGGGGATCAGCCCCAGCATTTT. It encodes CASRPQGGDQPQHF.

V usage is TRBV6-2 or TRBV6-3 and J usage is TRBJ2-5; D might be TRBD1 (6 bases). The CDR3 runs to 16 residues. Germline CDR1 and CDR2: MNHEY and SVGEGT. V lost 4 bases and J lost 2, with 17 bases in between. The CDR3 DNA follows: TGTGCCAGCAGTTGGGGGCCCGGGACATCACAAGAGACCCAGTACTTC. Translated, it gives CASSWGPGTSQETQYF.

The chain's CDR3 is CASSFQQANSPLHF. The CDR3 coding sequence is TGTGCCAGCAGTTTCCAACAGGCAAATTCACCCCTCCACTTT. The chain carries TRBV27 and TRBJ1-6, with a weak D call TRBD1 (5 bases). The CDR3 runs to 14 residues. V was shortened by 3 bases and J by 7 bases, with 10 bases between the two germline ends. From germline, CDR1 is MNHEY and CDR2 SMNVEV (reference sequence).

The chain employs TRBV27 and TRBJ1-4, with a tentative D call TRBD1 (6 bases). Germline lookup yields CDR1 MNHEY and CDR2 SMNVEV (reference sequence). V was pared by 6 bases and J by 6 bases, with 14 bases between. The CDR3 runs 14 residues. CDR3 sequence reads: CASSLGEGDEKLFF. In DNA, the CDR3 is TGTGCCAGCAGCCTAGGGGAGGGGGATGAAAAACTGTTTTTT.

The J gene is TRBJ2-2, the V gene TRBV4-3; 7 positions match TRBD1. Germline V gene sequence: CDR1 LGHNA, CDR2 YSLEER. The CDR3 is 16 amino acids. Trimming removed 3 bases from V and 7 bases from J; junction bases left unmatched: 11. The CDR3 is CASSHLQGKENGELFF. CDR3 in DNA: TGCGCCAGCAGCCACCTACAGGGGAAGGAAAACGGGGAGCTGTTTTTT.

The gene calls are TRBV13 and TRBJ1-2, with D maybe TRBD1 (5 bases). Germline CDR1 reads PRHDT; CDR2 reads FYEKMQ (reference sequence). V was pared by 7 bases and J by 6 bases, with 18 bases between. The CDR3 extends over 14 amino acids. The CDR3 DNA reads TGTGCCAGCACCCCCGCGACAGTTCGGAATGGCTACACCTTC. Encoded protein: CASTPATVRNGYTF.

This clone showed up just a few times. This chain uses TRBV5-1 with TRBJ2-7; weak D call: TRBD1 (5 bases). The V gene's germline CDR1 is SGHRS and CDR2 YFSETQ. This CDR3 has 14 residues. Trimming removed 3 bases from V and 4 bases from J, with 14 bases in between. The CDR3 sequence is CASSSDGAGYEQYF. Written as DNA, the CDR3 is TGCGCCAGCAGCTCTGATGGCGCAGGGTACGAGCAGTACTTC.

The CDR3 DNA follows: TGTGCCAGCAGCGTAGACCAGTATGGCTACACCTTC. This codes for CASSVDQYGYTF. This rearrangement joins TRBV9 to TRBJ1-2, with D unresolved. V was cut by 0 bases and J by 5 bases, with 5 bases left in between. CDR1 is SGDLS, CDR2 YYNGEE, per germline. The CDR3 runs 12 residues.